The sample holds many counts of the clone carrying this TCR beta chain. This specimen belongs to a study of regulatory T cells in long-lasting Graves disease. Germline V lookup: CDR1 SEHNR, CDR2 FQNEAQ (reference sequence). CDR3 length: 15 residues. The V gene lost 3 bases and the J gene lost 0 bases, with 10 bases spanning the gap. Arm-PCR of CDR3 regions and iRepertoire HTBI primers were used to build TCR beta libraries. In TCRdb, the multiplex PCR reads were re-called with MiXCR into one record per CDR3 protein. The table lists about 440,000 distinct CDR3 sequences, about 15% of them singletons, with 16% in the top ten. Stated time point: newly diagnosed GD, antithyroid drugs for less than 3 months. The TCR library used RNA extracted from PBMCs. The data also belong to a second study, concerning T cells in Graves' hyperthyroidism and ophthalmopathy. From that study: TCR CDR3 regions were first amplified by RT-PCR with HTBI primers. Blood also showed most of the thyroid clonotypes that were expanded above 0.001.

The sequences come from peripheral blood mononuclear cells (PBMCs), collected at new diagnosis, from a patient treated with antithyroid drugs. The origin of this receptor is a woman in her thirties with Graves disease. The V gene is TRBV7-9, the J gene TRBJ2-3, with D perhaps matching TRBD1 (6 bases). The CDR3: CASSFGQSSTDTQYF. In DNA, the CDR3 is TGTGCCAGCAGCTTCGGACAGAGTAGCACAGATACGCAGTATTTT.